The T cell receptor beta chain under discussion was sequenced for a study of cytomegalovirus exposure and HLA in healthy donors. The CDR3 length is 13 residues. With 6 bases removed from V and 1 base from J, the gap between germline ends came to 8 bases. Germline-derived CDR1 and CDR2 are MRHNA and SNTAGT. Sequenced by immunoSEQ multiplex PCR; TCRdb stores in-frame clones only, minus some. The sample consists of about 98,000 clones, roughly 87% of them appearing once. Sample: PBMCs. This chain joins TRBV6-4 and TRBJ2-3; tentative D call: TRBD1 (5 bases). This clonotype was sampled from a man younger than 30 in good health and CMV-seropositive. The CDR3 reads CASSLGGTDTQYF. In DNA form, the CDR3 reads TGTGCCAGCAGCCTAGGGGGCACAGATACGCAGTATTTT.